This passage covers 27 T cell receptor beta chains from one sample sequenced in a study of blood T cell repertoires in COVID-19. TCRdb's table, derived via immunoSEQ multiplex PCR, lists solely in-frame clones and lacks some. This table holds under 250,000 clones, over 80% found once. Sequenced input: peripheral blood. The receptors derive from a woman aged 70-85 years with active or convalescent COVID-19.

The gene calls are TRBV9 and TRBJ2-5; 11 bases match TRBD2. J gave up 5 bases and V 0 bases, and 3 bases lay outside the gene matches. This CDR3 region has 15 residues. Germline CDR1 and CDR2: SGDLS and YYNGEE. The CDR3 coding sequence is TGTGCCAGCAGCGTAGATAGCGGGGGGGGCGAGACCCAGTACTTC. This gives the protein CASSVDSGGGETQYF. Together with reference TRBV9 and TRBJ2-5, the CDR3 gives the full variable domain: DSGVTQTPKHLITATGQRVTLRCSPRSGDLSVYWYQQSLDQGLQFLIQYYNGEERAKGNILERFSAQQFPDLHSELNLSSLELGDSALYFCASSVDSGGGETQYFGPGTRLLVL.

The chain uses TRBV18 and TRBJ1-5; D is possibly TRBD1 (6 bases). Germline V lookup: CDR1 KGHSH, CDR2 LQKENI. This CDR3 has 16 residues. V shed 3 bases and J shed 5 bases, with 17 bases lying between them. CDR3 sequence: CASSPPPQGFYQPQHF. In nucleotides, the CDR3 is TGTGCCAGCTCACCTCCCCCACAGGGATTCTATCAGCCCCAGCATTTT.

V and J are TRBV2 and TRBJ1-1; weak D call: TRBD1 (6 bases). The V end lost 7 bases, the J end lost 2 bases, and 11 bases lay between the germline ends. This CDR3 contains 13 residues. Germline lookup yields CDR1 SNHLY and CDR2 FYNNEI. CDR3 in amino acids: CASTMTGNTEAFF. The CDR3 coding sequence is TGTGCCAGCACCATGACAGGTAACACTGAAGCTTTCTTT.

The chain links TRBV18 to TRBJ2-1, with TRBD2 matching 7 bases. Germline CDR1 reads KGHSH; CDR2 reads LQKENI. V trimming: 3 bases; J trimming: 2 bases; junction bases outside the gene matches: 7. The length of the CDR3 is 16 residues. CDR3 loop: CASSPPGGGTYNEQFF. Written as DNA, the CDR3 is TGTGCCAGCTCACCCCCGGGGGGAGGGACCTACAATGAGCAGTTCTTC.

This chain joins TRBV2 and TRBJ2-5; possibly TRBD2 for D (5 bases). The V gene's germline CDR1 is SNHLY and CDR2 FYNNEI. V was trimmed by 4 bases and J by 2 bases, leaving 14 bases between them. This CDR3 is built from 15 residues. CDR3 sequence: CASSVGLSGQETQYF. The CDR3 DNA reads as TGTGCCAGCAGTGTGGGGTTGAGCGGACAAGAGACCCAGTACTTC.

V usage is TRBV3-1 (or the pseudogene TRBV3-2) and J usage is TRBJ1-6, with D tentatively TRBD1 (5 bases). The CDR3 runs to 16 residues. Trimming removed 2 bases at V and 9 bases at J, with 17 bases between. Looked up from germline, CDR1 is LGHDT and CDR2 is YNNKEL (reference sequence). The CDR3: CASSQYDSNSGSPLHF. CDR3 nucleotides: TGTGCCAGCAGCCAATATGACAGTAATAGTGGTTCACCCCTCCACTTT.

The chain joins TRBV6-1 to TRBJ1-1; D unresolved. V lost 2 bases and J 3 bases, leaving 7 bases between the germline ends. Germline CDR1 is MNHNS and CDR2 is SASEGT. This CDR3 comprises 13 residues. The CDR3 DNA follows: TGTGCCAGCAGTGAACAGGCCGACACTGAAGCTTTCTTT. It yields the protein CASSEQADTEAFF.

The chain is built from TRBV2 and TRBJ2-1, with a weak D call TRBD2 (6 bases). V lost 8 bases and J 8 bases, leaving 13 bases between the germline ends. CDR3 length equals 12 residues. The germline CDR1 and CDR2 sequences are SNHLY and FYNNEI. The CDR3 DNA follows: TGTGCCAGCCGGCGGGATACAGATGAGCAGTTCTTC. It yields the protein CASRRDTDEQFF.

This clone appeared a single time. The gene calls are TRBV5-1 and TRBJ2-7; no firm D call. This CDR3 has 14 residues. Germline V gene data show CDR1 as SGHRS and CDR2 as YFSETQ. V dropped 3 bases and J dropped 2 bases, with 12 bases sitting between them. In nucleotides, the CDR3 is TGCGCCAGCAGCTCCGGGTCCTACACCTACGAGCAGTACTTC. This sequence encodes CASSSGSYTYEQYF.

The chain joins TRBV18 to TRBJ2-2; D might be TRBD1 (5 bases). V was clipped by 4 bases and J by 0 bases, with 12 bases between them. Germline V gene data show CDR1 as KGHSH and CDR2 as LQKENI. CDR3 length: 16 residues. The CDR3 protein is CASSRSGNSNTGELFF. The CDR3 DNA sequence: TGTGCCAGCTCACGATCAGGGAACTCGAACACCGGGGAGCTGTTTTTT.

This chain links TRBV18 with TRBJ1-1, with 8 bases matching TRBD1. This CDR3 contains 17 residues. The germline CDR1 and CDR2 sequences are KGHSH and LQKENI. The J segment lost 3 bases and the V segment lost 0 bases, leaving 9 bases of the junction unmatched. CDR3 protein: CASSPPLDRGLDTEAFF. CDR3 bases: TGTGCCAGCTCACCACCCCTCGACAGGGGTTTGGACACTGAAGCTTTCTTT.

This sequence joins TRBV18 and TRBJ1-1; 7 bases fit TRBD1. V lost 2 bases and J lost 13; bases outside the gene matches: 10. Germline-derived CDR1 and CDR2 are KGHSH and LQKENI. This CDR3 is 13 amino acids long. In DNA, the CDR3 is TGTGCCAGCTCACCAGGGGGAGACAGGGACGGTTTCTTT. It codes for CASSPGGDRDGFF.

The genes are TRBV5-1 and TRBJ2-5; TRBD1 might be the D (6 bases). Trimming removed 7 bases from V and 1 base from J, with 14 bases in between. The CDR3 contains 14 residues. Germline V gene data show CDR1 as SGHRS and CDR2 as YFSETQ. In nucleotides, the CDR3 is TGCGCCAGCCAAGAGACAGGTTTCCAAGAGACCCAGTACTTC. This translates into CASQETGFQETQYF.

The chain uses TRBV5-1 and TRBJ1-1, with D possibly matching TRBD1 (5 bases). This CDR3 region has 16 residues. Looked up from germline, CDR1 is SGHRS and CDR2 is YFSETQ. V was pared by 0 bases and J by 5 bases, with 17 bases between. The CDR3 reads CASSLAGGRHDTEAFF. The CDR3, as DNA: TGCGCCAGCAGCTTGGCCGGGGGTCGTCACGATACTGAAGCTTTCTTT.

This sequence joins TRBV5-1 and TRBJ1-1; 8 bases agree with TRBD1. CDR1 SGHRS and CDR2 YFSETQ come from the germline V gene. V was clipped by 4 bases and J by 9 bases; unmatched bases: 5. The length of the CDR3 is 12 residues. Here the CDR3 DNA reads TGCGCCAGCAGCCCTACAGGGGGACAAGCTTTCTTT. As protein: CASSPTGGQAFF.

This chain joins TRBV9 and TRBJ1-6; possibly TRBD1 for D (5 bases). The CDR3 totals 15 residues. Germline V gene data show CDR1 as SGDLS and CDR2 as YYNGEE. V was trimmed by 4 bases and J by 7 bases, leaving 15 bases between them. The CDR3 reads CASSSRGDWNSPLHF. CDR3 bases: TGTGCCAGCAGCTCCCGGGGGGACTGGAATTCACCCCTCCACTTT.

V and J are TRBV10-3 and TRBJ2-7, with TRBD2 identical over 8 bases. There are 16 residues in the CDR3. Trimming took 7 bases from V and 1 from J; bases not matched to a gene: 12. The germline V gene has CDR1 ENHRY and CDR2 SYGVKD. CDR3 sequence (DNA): TGTGCCATCACCCCAGTGGTCGGGGGGGATTCCTACGAGCAGTACTTC. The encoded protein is CAITPVVGGDSYEQYF.

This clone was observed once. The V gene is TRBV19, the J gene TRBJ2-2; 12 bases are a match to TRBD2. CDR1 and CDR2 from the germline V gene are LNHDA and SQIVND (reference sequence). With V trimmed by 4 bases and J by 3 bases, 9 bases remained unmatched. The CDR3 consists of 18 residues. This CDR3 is CASSNPRTSGTHTGELFF. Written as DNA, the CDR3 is TGTGCCAGTAGTAACCCGAGGACTAGCGGGACCCACACCGGGGAGCTGTTTTTT.

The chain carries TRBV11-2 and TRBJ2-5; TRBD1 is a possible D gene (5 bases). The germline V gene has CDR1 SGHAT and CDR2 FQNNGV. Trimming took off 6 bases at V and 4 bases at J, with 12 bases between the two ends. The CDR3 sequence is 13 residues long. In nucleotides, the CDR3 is TGTGCCAGCAGTCGCAGGGAATTAGAGACCCAGTACTTC. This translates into CASSRRELETQYF.

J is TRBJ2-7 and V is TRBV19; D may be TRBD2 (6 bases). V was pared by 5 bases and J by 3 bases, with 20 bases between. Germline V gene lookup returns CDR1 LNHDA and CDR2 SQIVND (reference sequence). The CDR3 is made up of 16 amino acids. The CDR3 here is CASSFKGLQRSYEQYF. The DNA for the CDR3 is TGTGCCAGTAGTTTCAAGGGACTCCAAAGGAGCTACGAGCAGTACTTC.

The CDR3 sequence is CASTGTGRETQYF. The CDR3 region has the DNA TGTGCCAGTACCGGGACAGGGCGGGAGACCCAGTACTTC. The V and J genes are TRBV19 and TRBJ2-5, with 9 bases aligning to TRBD1. This CDR3 is 13 amino acids long. V was pared by 7 bases and J by 5 bases, with 5 bases of the junction left unmatched. Germline V gene lookup returns CDR1 LNHDA and CDR2 SQIVND (reference sequence).

CDR3 loop: CASRNPGQGAPGRSFF. In DNA form, the CDR3 reads TGTGCCAGCAGAAATCCGGGACAGGGGGCCCCCGGACGGAGTTTCTTT. V is TRBV27 and J is TRBJ1-1; 12 bases map to TRBD1. J gave up 13 bases and V 6 bases, and 18 bases lay outside the gene matches. This CDR3 is built from 16 residues. CDR1 is MNHEY and CDR2 is SMNVEV in the germline V gene (reference sequence).

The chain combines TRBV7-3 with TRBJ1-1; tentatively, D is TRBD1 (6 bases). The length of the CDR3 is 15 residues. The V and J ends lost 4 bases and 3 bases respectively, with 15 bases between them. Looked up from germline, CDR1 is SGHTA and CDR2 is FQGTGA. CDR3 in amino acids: CASSSSSQGYTEAFF. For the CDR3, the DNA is TGTGCCAGCAGCTCCTCCTCCCAGGGGTACACTGAAGCTTTCTTT. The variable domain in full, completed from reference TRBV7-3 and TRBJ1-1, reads GAGVSQTPSNKVTEKGKYVELRCDPISGHTALYWYRQSLGQGPEFLIYFQGTGAADDSGLPNDRFFAVRPEGSVSTLKIQRTERGDSAVYLCASSSSSQGYTEAFFGQGTRLTVV.

CDR3 nucleotides: TGCAGCGTTGGGCTAGCGGAAGAGACCCAGTACTTC. Its protein product is CSVGLAEETQYF. The V gene is TRBV29-1, the J gene TRBJ2-5; 7 bases align to TRBD2. This CDR3 is built from 12 residues. J was trimmed by 3 bases and V by 4 bases; bases with no gene match: 2. Germline CDR1 reads SQVTM; CDR2 reads ANQGSEA.

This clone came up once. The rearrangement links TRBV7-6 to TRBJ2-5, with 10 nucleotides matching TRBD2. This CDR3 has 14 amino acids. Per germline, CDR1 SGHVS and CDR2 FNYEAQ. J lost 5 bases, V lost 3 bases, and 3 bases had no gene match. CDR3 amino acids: CASSFSGGLETQYF. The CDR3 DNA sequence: TGTGCCAGCAGCTTTAGCGGGGGGCTGGAGACCCAGTACTTC.

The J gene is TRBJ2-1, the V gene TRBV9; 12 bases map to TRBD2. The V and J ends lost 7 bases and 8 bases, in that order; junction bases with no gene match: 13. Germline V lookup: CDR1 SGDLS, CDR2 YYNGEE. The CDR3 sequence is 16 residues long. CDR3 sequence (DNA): TGTGCCAGCGCCCCTTGGGTGGCTAGCGGGAGGGATGAGCAGTTCTTC. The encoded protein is CASAPWVASGRDEQFF.

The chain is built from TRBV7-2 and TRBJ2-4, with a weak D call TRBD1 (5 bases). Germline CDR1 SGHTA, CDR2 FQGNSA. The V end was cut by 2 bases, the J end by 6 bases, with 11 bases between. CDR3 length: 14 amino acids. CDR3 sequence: CASSLSQGINIQYF. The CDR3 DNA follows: TGTGCCAGCAGCTTATCGCAGGGAATAAACATTCAGTACTTC.